Listed below are T cell receptor beta chains from one sample, sequenced in a study of T cell changes during pregnancy in multiple sclerosis. The protocol was immunoSEQ multiplex PCR, while the TCRdb copy is restricted to in-frame clones and leaves out a portion. The sample gives 100,000 or so clones, 94% of which show up once; less than 2.5% is in the top ten. Sequencing used peripheral blood, obtained in the third trimester of pregnancy. The receptors were gathered from a female donor with multiple sclerosis, enrolled in a pregnancy study. Both conserved end residues are part of each CDR3. Each record gives: D gene, clone size, V gene, J gene, CDR3 DNA, CDR3 protein. A D gene is named only where the DNA matches it firmly. Rows give clone size only sometimes, using once, few, many, or a class for an expanded clone.

D: TRBD2
size: .
V: TRBV5-1
J: TRBJ2-3
DNA: TGCGCCAGCAGCCCCGGTTTGAGCGGGAATCAGGCAGATACGCAGTATTTT
CDR3: CASSPGLSGNQADTQYF

D: .
size: .
V: TRBV7-8
J: TRBJ2-1
DNA: TGTGCCAGCAGCTGGGCGCGGGATGAGCAGTTCTTC
CDR3: CASSWARDEQFF

D: .
size: .
V: TRBV28
J: TRBJ1-1
DNA: TGTGCCAGCAGCCCCGTACAAATTATGAACACTGAAGCTTTCTTT
CDR3: CASSPVQIMNTEAFF

D: .
size: few
V: TRBV4-3
J: TRBJ2-7
DNA: TGCGCCAGCAGCCTAACTCTGAGCATCTCGTACGAGCAGTACTTC
CDR3: CASSLTLSISYEQYF

D: TRBD2
size: .
V: TRBV27
J: TRBJ2-1
DNA: TGTGCCAGCAGTTTATCAAAACTAGCGGGAGGGCCGCGCTCCTACAATGAGCAGTTCTTC
CDR3: CASSLSKLAGGPRSYNEQFF

D: TRBD1
size: .
V: TRBV4-1
J: TRBJ1-1
DNA: TGCGCCAGCAGCCTTCGGGTACCGGGACAGGGGATGAACACTGAAGCTTTCTTT
CDR3: CASSLRVPGQGMNTEAFF

D: .
size: .
V: TRBV30
J: TRBJ1-1
DNA: TGTGCCTGGACAGGGTACACTGAAGCTTTCTTT
CDR3: CAWTGYTEAFF

D: .
size: .
V: TRBV1
J: TRBJ2-1
DNA: TGCACCAGCAGCCAAGAGAGAGGACTAGCGTCAAATGAGCAGTTCTTC
CDR3: CTSSQERGLASNEQFF

D: .
size: .
V: TRBV4-2
J: TRBJ2-5
DNA: TGTGCCAGCAGCCAAGATCCGTCCAACAAGGAGACCCAGTACTTC
CDR3: CASSQDPSNKETQYF

D: TRBD1
size: .
V: TRBV27
J: TRBJ1-5
DNA: TGTGCCAGCAGCGACCGACAGGGAGCGGTTCAGCCCCAGCATTTT
CDR3: CASSDRQGAVQPQHF

D: TRBD2
size: .
V: TRBV6-1
J: TRBJ2-7
DNA: TGTGCCAGCAGTGAAAGGCGGGGGGTCGGCGGGAGTTGGCTCGGCGAGCAGTACTTC
CDR3: CASSERRGVGGSWLGEQYF

D: TRBD1
size: once
V: TRBV5-1
J: TRBJ1-2
DNA: TGCGCCAGCAGCCCTGGAGTCGGGACAGGACAACCCTATGGCTACACCTTC
CDR3: CASSPGVGTGQPYGYTF

D: TRBD2
size: few
V: TRBV7-2
J: TRBJ2-5
DNA: TGTGCCAGCAGCCCACCCCCCTCGTTGGTAGCGGGCCTGCAAGAGACCCAGTACTTC
CDR3: CASSPPPSLVAGLQETQYF

D: TRBD2
size: .
V: TRBV4-1
J: TRBJ2-7
DNA: TGCGCCAGCAGCCAGGGGACTAGTGGGTACGAGCAGTACTTC
CDR3: CASSQGTSGYEQYF

D: TRBD1
size: .
V: TRBV29-1
J: TRBJ2-7
DNA: TGCAGCGTTGTGGGGCCGCAGGGGGCCCCCTACGAGCAGTACTTC
CDR3: CSVVGPQGAPYEQYF

D: .
size: .
V: TRBV27
J: TRBJ2-4
DNA: TGTGCCAGCAGTCAAAATAACATTCAGTACTTC
CDR3: CASSQNNIQYF

D: TRBD2
size: .
V: TRBV19
J: TRBJ2-4
DNA: TGTGCCAGTAGTATAGGATTTCGCGGGAGGGCCTTAAGAGACATTCAGTACTTC
CDR3: CASSIGFRGRALRDIQYF

D: TRBD2
size: .
V: TRBV5-6
J: TRBJ2-5
DNA: TGTGCCAGCAGCTTGTGGGCTAGCGGAAAAGAGACCCAGTACTTC
CDR3: CASSLWASGKETQYF

D: TRBD2
size: .
V: TRBV25-1
J: TRBJ2-5
DNA: TGTGCCAGCAGTGATTTAGCGGGGGAGTACCAAGAGACCCAGTACTTC
CDR3: CASSDLAGEYQETQYF

D: .
size: .
V: TRBV28
J: TRBJ1-5
DNA: TGTGCCAGCACTGTTCAGTATCAGCCCCAGCATTTT
CDR3: CASTVQYQPQHF

D: .
size: .
V: TRBV28
J: TRBJ1-4
DNA: TGTGCCAGCAGCCAACAGGGAACTAATGAAAAACTGTTTTTT
CDR3: CASSQQGTNEKLFF

D: .
size: .
V: TRBV19
J: TRBJ1-1
DNA: TGTGCCAGTAGTTATTCAGAGAACACTGAAGCTTTCTTT
CDR3: CASSYSENTEAFF

D: TRBD1
size: .
V: TRBV2
J: TRBJ2-3
DNA: TGTGCCAGCAGACGGGACAGGGGGCCCGCAGATACGCAGTATTTT
CDR3: CASRRDRGPADTQYF

D: .
size: .
V: TRBV9
J: TRBJ1-2
DNA: TGTGCCAGCAGCGTAGTTTCAGGGGCGGGCTACACCTTC
CDR3: CASSVVSGAGYTF

D: .
size: .
V: TRBV19
J: TRBJ2-1
DNA: TGTGCCAGTATGGGACTCAATTACAATGAGCAGTTCTTC
CDR3: CASMGLNYNEQFF

D: .
size: .
V: TRBV28
J: TRBJ1-2
DNA: TGTGCCAGCAGTCTCCGCTATGGCTACACCTTC
CDR3: CASSLRYGYTF

D: .
size: .
V: TRBV28
J: TRBJ1-1
DNA: TGTGCCAGCAGTTTCGCGGTTGGCAGGGTAGACCCTGAAGCTTTCTTT
CDR3: CASSFAVGRVDPEAFF

D: .
size: .
V: TRBV7-9
J: TRBJ2-7
DNA: TGTGCCAGCAGCACAAGGGACTTCTCCTACGAGCAGTACTTC
CDR3: CASSTRDFSYEQYF

D: .
size: .
V: TRBV9
J: TRBJ2-1
DNA: TGTGCCAGCAGCGTAGTCGGATCGGCGGGTGAGCAGTTCTTC
CDR3: CASSVVGSAGEQFF

D: .
size: .
V: TRBV13
J: TRBJ2-7
DNA: TGTGCCAGCAGTTATGCCGGGGACACCGCCTACGAGCAGTACTTC
CDR3: CASSYAGDTAYEQYF

D: .
size: .
V: TRBV4-2
J: TRBJ2-6
DNA: TGTGCCAGCAGCCAAGCTCAGGGTAAACACCTCTCTGGGGCCAACGTCCTGACTTTC
CDR3: CASSQAQGKHLSGANVLTF

D: .
size: .
V: TRBV6-5
J: TRBJ2-7
DNA: TGTGCCAGCAGTTACGCGGGTTACGAGCAGTACTTC
CDR3: CASSYAGYEQYF

D: TRBD1
size: .
V: TRBV5-1
J: TRBJ1-3
DNA: TGCGCCAGCAGCCCTGGGGACAGGGTAAAAGGAAACACCATATATTTT
CDR3: CASSPGDRVKGNTIYF

D: TRBD1
size: .
V: TRBV7-6
J: TRBJ2-7
DNA: TGTGCCAGCAGCTTAGCTGGGACAGGGGAAGAAGAGCAGTACTTC
CDR3: CASSLAGTGEEEQYF

D: TRBD2
size: few
V: TRBV7-2
J: TRBJ2-7
DNA: TGTGCCAGCAGCTTAACTAGCGGGAGCCAGAACGAGCAGTACTTC
CDR3: CASSLTSGSQNEQYF

D: .
size: .
V: TRBV28
J: TRBJ2-7
DNA: TGTGCCAGCACCGTAACAGGGATACCCGAGCAGTACTTC
CDR3: CASTVTGIPEQYF

D: .
size: .
V: TRBV28
J: TRBJ1-5
DNA: TGTGCCAGCAGACTTAGGGCAGGGAGCAATCAGCCCCAGCATTTT
CDR3: CASRLRAGSNQPQHF